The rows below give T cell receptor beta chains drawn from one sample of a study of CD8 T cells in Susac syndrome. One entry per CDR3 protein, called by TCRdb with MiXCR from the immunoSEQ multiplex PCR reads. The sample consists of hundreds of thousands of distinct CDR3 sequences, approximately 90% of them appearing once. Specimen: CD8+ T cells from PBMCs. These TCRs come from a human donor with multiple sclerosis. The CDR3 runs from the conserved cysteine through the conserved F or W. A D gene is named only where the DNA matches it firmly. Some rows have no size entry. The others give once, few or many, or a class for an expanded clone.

CDR3 protein: CATTGLLSETQYF; CDR3 DNA: TGCGCCACCACGGGACTTCTCTCAGAGACCCAGTACTTC; V gene: TRBV10-2; D gene: .; J gene: TRBJ2-5; clone size: once
CDR3 protein: CASSYSWQGAPPAAPYEQYF; CDR3 DNA: TGTGCCAGCAGTTACAGCTGGCAGGGGGCCCCCCCGGCAGCCCCCTACGAGCAGTACTTC; V gene: TRBV6-5; D gene: TRBD1; J gene: TRBJ2-7; clone size: .
CDR3 protein: CASSPDPRTGTSYEQYF; CDR3 DNA: TGTGCCAGCAGCCCAGACCCCCGGACTGGGACCTCCTACGAGCAGTACTTC; V gene: TRBV3-1; D gene: .; J gene: TRBJ2-7; clone size: .
CDR3 protein: CASSTRLTGELFF; CDR3 DNA: TGTGCCAGCAGCACTCGACTAACCGGGGAGCTGTTTTTT; V gene: TRBV7-9; D gene: .; J gene: TRBJ2-2; clone size: .
CDR3 protein: CASSYRDLLNYEQYF; CDR3 DNA: TGTGCCAGCAGTTACCGGGACCTTCTTAACTACGAGCAGTACTTC; V gene: TRBV7-2; D gene: .; J gene: TRBJ2-7; clone size: once
CDR3 protein: CAISELAGGLIRTNEQFF; CDR3 DNA: TGTGCCATCAGTGAGCTAGCGGGGGGGCTAATCCGGACTAATGAGCAGTTCTTC; V gene: TRBV10-3; D gene: TRBD2; J gene: TRBJ2-1; clone size: .
CDR3 protein: CASSPTGSGSQPQHF; CDR3 DNA: TGTGCCAGCAGTCCCACAGGGTCGGGGAGTCAGCCCCAGCATTTT; V gene: TRBV27; D gene: .; J gene: TRBJ1-5; clone size: once
CDR3 protein: CASSPTGTLSSYNEQFF; CDR3 DNA: TGTGCCAGCTCACCAACCGGGACCTTGAGCTCCTACAATGAGCAGTTCTTC; V gene: TRBV18; D gene: .; J gene: TRBJ2-1; clone size: .
CDR3 protein: CASSLSSGRGPYEQYF; CDR3 DNA: TGTGCCAGCAGTTTATCCAGCGGGAGGGGTCCCTACGAGCAGTACTTC; V gene: TRBV27; D gene: TRBD2; J gene: TRBJ2-7; clone size: .
CDR3 protein: CATSRASNYGYTF; CDR3 DNA: TGTGCCACCTCCCGGGCCTCTAACTATGGCTACACCTTC; V gene: TRBV6-6; D gene: .; J gene: TRBJ1-2; clone size: .
CDR3 protein: CASSYDRQGRTEAFF; CDR3 DNA: TGTGCCAGCAGTTACGACAGGCAGGGCAGAACTGAAGCTTTCTTT; V gene: TRBV6-5; D gene: .; J gene: TRBJ1-1; clone size: .
CDR3 protein: CASSQVPNQPQHF; CDR3 DNA: TGTGCCAGCAGCCAGGTCCCGAATCAGCCCCAGCATTTT; V gene: TRBV9; D gene: .; J gene: TRBJ1-5; clone size: .
CDR3 protein: CASTPGGPYEQYF; CDR3 DNA: TGTGCCAGTACCCCAGGGGGGCCCTACGAGCAGTACTTC; V gene: TRBV19; D gene: .; J gene: TRBJ2-7; clone size: .
CDR3 protein: CASSLGTGAKNIQYF; CDR3 DNA: TGTGCCAGCAGTTTGGGGACGGGAGCCAAAAACATTCAGTACTTC; V gene: TRBV12-3/TRBV12-4; D gene: .; J gene: TRBJ2-4; clone size: .
CDR3 protein: CASGVRDLYEQYF; CDR3 DNA: TGTGCCAGCGGGGTTCGGGACCTCTACGAGCAGTACTTC; V gene: TRBV6-1; D gene: .; J gene: TRBJ2-7; clone size: .
CDR3 protein: CASSVEGGGSYNEQFF; CDR3 DNA: TGTGCCAGCAGCGTAGAGGGTGGGGGGTCTTACAATGAGCAGTTCTTC; V gene: TRBV9; D gene: .; J gene: TRBJ2-1; clone size: .